The 16 T cell receptor beta chains below all came from one sample that was sequenced in a study of T cell clonotyping in hematopoietic cell transplantation. Method: immunoSEQ multiplex PCR; TCRdb's copy keeps in-frame clones and lacks some. The data show nearly 70,000 clones, approximately 94% seen once. Sequenced sample: peripheral blood mononuclear cells. All receptors come from a man aged 50 to 59 in good health. Some clones in this sample may be carry-over from other donors' samples.

This clone was seen just once. The CDR3 DNA reads as TGTGCCATCAGTGCCGGGACAGCAGACTACGAGCAGTACTTC. Its translation: CAISAGTADYEQYF. The chain couples TRBV10-3 to TRBJ2-7, with 7 bases lining up with TRBD1. CDR1 is ENHRY, CDR2 SYGVKD, per germline. V was pared by 4 bases and J by 3 bases, with 6 bases of the junction left unmatched. The CDR3 has 14 residues.

The chain combines TRBV2 with TRBJ2-7; D perhaps matches TRBD2 (5 bases). CDR3 length: 15 residues. Germline assignment: CDR1 SNHLY and CDR2 FYNNEI. V lost 0 bases, J lost 3 bases, and 12 bases lay in between. The CDR3 sequence is CASSEAIVRVYEQYF. The CDR3 nucleotides read TGTGCCAGCAGTGAAGCGATCGTGAGGGTCTACGAGCAGTACTTC.

This chain connects TRBV15 to TRBJ2-7; 7 nucleotides match TRBD1. CDR3 length: 13 amino acids. The V and J ends lost 7 bases and 5 bases, in that order; junction bases with no gene match: 8. Germline-derived CDR1 and CDR2 are LNHNV and YYDKDF (reference sequence). The CDR3 spells CATKGRGINEQYF. The CDR3 DNA reads TGTGCCACCAAGGGCAGGGGGATCAACGAGCAGTACTTC.

The CDR3 reads CAISEGSGGAFDEQFF. The CDR3 nucleotides read TGTGCCATCAGTGAAGGTAGCGGGGGGGCCTTTGATGAGCAGTTCTTC. The genes are TRBV10-3 and TRBJ2-1; 11 bases are a match to TRBD2. The CDR3 loop spans 16 amino acids. V shed 3 bases and J 8 bases; nucleotides not matched to a gene: 9. The V gene's germline CDR1 is ENHRY and CDR2 SYGVKD.

The chain couples TRBV6-5 to TRBJ2-2; D is undetermined. The germline gives CDR1 MNHEY, CDR2 SVGAGI. CDR3 length: 13 residues. The V and J ends lost 7 bases and 2 bases respectively, with 8 bases between them. For the CDR3, the DNA is TGTGCCAGCAACACCGCTAACACCGGGGAGCTGTTTTTT. Protein product: CASNTANTGELFF.

The chain joins TRBV6-1 to TRBJ1-1; no firm D call. Trimming stripped 10 bases from V and 3 bases from J, with 6 bases between. In germline, CDR1 is MNHNS, CDR2 SASEGT. This CDR3 has 10 amino acids. The chain's CDR3 is CATSYTEAFF. In nucleotides, the CDR3 is TGTGCCACCTCTTACACTGAAGCTTTCTTT.

The chain has TRBV28 and TRBJ2-7; TRBD1 matches at 9 bases. CDR1 is MDHEN and CDR2 is SYDVKM in the germline V gene. The CDR3 covers 14 residues. Trimming at V came to 6 bases and at J to 4 bases, leaving 7 bases not matched to a gene. CDR3 bases: TGTGCCAGCAGGGGGACAGGGAGGGGTTACGAGCAGTACTTC. Protein sequence: CASRGTGRGYEQYF.

The V gene is TRBV9, the J gene TRBJ2-7, with D perhaps TRBD1 (5 bases). CDR1 is SGDLS, CDR2 YYNGEE, per germline. This CDR3 is 14 amino acids long. The V end was cut by 0 bases, the J end by 3 bases, with 10 bases between. The CDR3 loop is CASSVADSNYEQYF. The DNA for the CDR3 is TGTGCCAGCAGCGTAGCTGACAGCAACTACGAGCAGTACTTC.

The gene calls are TRBV19 and TRBJ2-7; 11 nucleotides align to TRBD2. The V gene end was trimmed by 10 bases and the J gene end by 3 bases; junction bases not matched to a gene: 11. The germline V gene encodes CDR1 LNHDA and CDR2 SQIVND (reference sequence). This CDR3 spans 15 amino acids. CDR3 region: CATGTGTSGIYEQYF. In nucleotides, the CDR3 is TGTGCCACTGGGACCGGGACTAGCGGAATCTACGAGCAGTACTTC. Looking up the rest from reference TRBV19 and TRBJ2-7 gives the full variable domain: DGGITQSPKYLFRKEGQNVTLSCEQNLNHDAMYWYRQDPGQGLRLIYYSQIVNDFQKGDIAEGYSVSREKKESFPLTVTSAQKNPTAFYLCATGTGTSGIYEQYFGPGTRLTVT.

The genes are TRBV6-5 and TRBJ1-1; the D gene is possibly TRBD1 (5 bases). The CDR3 consists of 14 residues. V lost 0 bases and J lost 4, with 9 bases in between. Germline V gene sequence: CDR1 MNHEY, CDR2 SVGAGI. The CDR3: CASSYSTRGTEAFF. The CDR3 coding sequence is TGTGCCAGCAGTTACTCCACAAGGGGCACTGAAGCTTTCTTT.

The rearrangement uses TRBV27 and TRBJ2-7, with unresolved D. The V end lost 4 bases, the J end lost 2 bases, and 6 bases lay between the germline ends. CDR3 length: 12 residues. The germline gives CDR1 MNHEY, CDR2 SMNVEV (reference sequence). The CDR3 region is CASSSNAYEQYF. In nucleotides, the CDR3 is TGTGCCAGCAGTTCTAACGCCTACGAGCAGTACTTC.

The chain joins TRBV4-2 to TRBJ1-2; 10 nucleotides align to TRBD1. The CDR3 has 14 amino acids. Germline CDR1 is LGHNA and CDR2 is YNFKEQ. The ends lost 0 bases at V and 7 bases at J; junction bases unmatched: 2. The DNA for the CDR3 is TGTGCCAGCAGCCAAGATTGGACAGGGGGTGGCTACACCTTC. Protein: CASSQDWTGGGYTF.

This CDR3 reads CASSFDRGGNQPQHF. Written as DNA, the CDR3 is TGTGCCAGCAGCTTCGACAGGGGTGGGAATCAGCCCCAGCATTTT. The chain combines TRBV7-2 with TRBJ1-5; 8 bases align to TRBD1. The germline CDR1 and CDR2 sequences are SGHTA and FQGNSA. After removal of 3 bases from V and 4 bases from J, the junction contained 5 bases not matched to a gene. This CDR3 is 15 amino acids long.

The rearrangement links TRBV6-1 to TRBJ1-1, with 7 bases matching TRBD1. V lost 4 bases, J lost 7 bases, and 3 bases stayed unmatched. CDR3 length: 12 residues. CDR1 MNHNS and CDR2 SASEGT come from the germline V gene. CDR3 residues: CASSGQGIEAFF. The CDR3 bases are TGTGCCAGCAGTGGACAGGGAATTGAAGCTTTCTTT.

The V gene is TRBV27, the J gene TRBJ1-6; no clear D gene. The germline CDR1 and CDR2 sequences are MNHEY and SMNVEV (reference sequence). This CDR3 contains 13 residues. The germline V and J ends were trimmed by 8 bases and 4 bases, with 9 bases remaining between them. CDR3 sequence reads: CASVGGYNSPLHF. CDR3 nucleotide sequence: TGTGCCAGCGTAGGAGGGTATAATTCACCCCTCCACTTT.

This clone was recorded a few times. The chain employs TRBV6-6 and TRBJ1-3; D unclear. The CDR3 runs 15 residues. The V and J ends lost 4 bases and 0 bases respectively, with 10 bases between them. Germline V gene lookup returns CDR1 MNHNY and CDR2 SVGAGI (reference sequence). CDR3 DNA sequence: TGTGCCAGCAGTTTACCTCGGGGCTCTGGAAACACCATATATTTT. This gives the protein CASSLPRGSGNTIYF.